This passage covers 12 T cell receptor beta chains from one sample sequenced in a study of T cells in Graves' hyperthyroidism and ophthalmopathy. RNA transcripts served as the template for amplifying TCR beta CDR3 regions. HTBI primers drove first-round RT-PCR of the TCR CDR3. MiXCR, applied by TCRdb to the multiplex PCR reads, yields one record per CDR3 protein. The sample has around 340,000 distinct CDR3 sequences; roughly a fifth are singletons. The sample comprised blood. Receptors were obtained from a woman aged 45 to 65 with Graves' hyperthyroidism.

This clonotype showed up many times. The chain is built from TRBV7-2 and TRBJ1-2, with D unresolved. Germline V gene lookup returns CDR1 SGHTA and CDR2 FQGNSA. The CDR3 extends over 14 amino acids. V lost 5 bases and J lost 0, with 10 bases in between. The CDR3 here is CASSLGMANYGYTF. The CDR3 DNA follows: TGTGCCAGCAGCCTCGGAATGGCTAACTATGGCTACACCTTC.

V gene TRBV11-2 combines with J gene TRBJ2-2; 7 bases match TRBD2. V lost 6 bases and J lost 3; bases outside the gene matches: 10. The CDR3 extends over 16 amino acids. Germline V gene sequence: CDR1 SGHAT, CDR2 FQNNGV. The CDR3 coding sequence is TGTGCCAGCAGGCCTCCGGGACTATCTGACACCGGGGAGCTGTTTTTT. Protein sequence: CASRPPGLSDTGELFF. The variable domain in full, completed from reference TRBV11-2 and TRBJ2-2, reads EAGVAQSPRYKIIEKRQSVAFWCNPISGHATLYWYQQILGQGPKLLIQFQNNGVVDDSQLPKDRFSAERLKGVDSTLKIQPAKLEDSAVYLCASRPPGLSDTGELFFGEGSRLTVL.

In its sample, this clonotype was seen many times. The rearrangement joins TRBV7-9 to TRBJ1-2; D gene uncertain. Per germline, CDR1 SEHNR and CDR2 FQNEAQ (reference sequence). Trimming stripped 11 bases from V and 3 bases from J, with 28 bases between. There are 17 residues in the CDR3. The CDR3 region is CALPMRRAGRTDYGYTF. CDR3 nucleotides: TGTGCCCTGCCTATGAGAAGGGCCGGTCGCACGGACTATGGCTACACCTTC.

This clonotype was counted many times. The V call is TRBV12-3 or TRBV12-4, the J call TRBJ2-1; 7 nucleotides line up with TRBD2. With 7 bases clipped from V and 0 bases from J, the junction kept 3 bases outside the gene matches. The length of the CDR3 is 14 residues. CDR3 DNA sequence: TGTGCCAGCAAACGGGACTACTCCTACAATGAGCAGTTCTTC. Translated: CASKRDYSYNEQFF.

This clonotype occurred many times. The genes are TRBV12-3 or TRBV12-4 and TRBJ1-2, with D tentatively TRBD1 (5 bases). This CDR3 comprises 14 residues. V lost 5 bases and J lost 8, with 18 bases in between. The CDR3 sequence: CASSGTAARLGYTF. The CDR3 DNA reads as TGTGCCAGCAGTGGGACGGCAGCACGGCTGGGCTACACCTTC.

This chain connects TRBV7-9 to TRBJ1-1, with a tentative D call TRBD1 (5 bases). This CDR3 is 13 amino acids long. The germline V gene has CDR1 SEHNR and CDR2 FQNEAQ (reference sequence). Deletions cut 7 bases from V and 3 bases from J, with 12 bases between. CDR3 nucleotide sequence: TGTGCCAGCACTGAACAGGCCGACACTGAAGCTTTCTTT. It encodes CASTEQADTEAFF.

This clonotype was counted many times. The chain has TRBV28 and TRBJ1-1; TRBD1 is a possible D gene (5 bases). V lost 5 bases to trimming and J lost 4 bases, with 14 bases between them. Germline V gene sequence: CDR1 MDHEN, CDR2 SYDVKM. CDR3 length: 14 residues. The CDR3 DNA sequence: TGTGCCAGCAGTCGAGACAGTGGTGGCACTGAAGCTTTCTTT. It is translated as CASSRDSGGTEAFF.

The gene calls are TRBV7-2 and TRBJ2-4; TRBD1 agrees at 9 bases. The CDR3 sequence is 16 residues long. V was clipped by 6 bases and J by 1 base; unmatched bases: 7. Per the germline V gene, CDR1 is SGHTA and CDR2 is FQGNSA. The CDR3 loop reads CASSWTGTGAKNIQYF. The CDR3 DNA is TGTGCCAGCAGTTGGACGGGGACAGGGGCCAAAAACATTCAGTACTTC.

This clonotype was picked up many times. The chain is built from TRBV2 and TRBJ2-5; D is undetermined. Per germline, CDR1 SNHLY and CDR2 FYNNEI. V was cut by 0 bases and J by 8 bases, with 7 bases left in between. CDR3 length equals 12 residues. In DNA, the CDR3 is TGTGCCAGCAGTGAAGCGCTGGGAACCCAGTACTTC. It yields the protein CASSEALGTQYF.

On this clonotype itself: One base away lies a much larger clone, so this may be a sequencing read error. V and J are TRBV6-1 and TRBJ1-1; possible D gene TRBD1, 5 bases. Germline V gene sequence: CDR1 MNHNS, CDR2 SASEGT. There are 16 residues in the CDR3. The CDR3 region has the DNA TGTGCCAGCACTGAATGGCAGGGCGGGCGCAACACTGAAGCTTTCTTT. It encodes CASTEWQGGRNTEAFF.

The sample holds many counts of this clonotype. The J gene is TRBJ2-2, the V gene TRBV11-2; tentative D call: TRBD1 (5 bases). Per germline, CDR1 SGHAT and CDR2 FQNNGV. V dropped 2 bases and J dropped 8 bases, with 9 bases sitting between them. CDR3 length: 13 residues. As DNA, the CDR3 is TGTGCCAGCAGCTTATCAGGGTCAGGGGAGCTGTTTTTT. As protein: CASSLSGSGELFF.

The V gene is TRBV7-3, the J gene TRBJ2-2; no clear D gene. From germline, CDR1 is SGHTA and CDR2 FQGTGA. Trimming removed 5 bases at V and 2 bases at J, with 9 bases between. The CDR3 length is 14 residues. CDR3 loop: CASSPYGNTGELFF. CDR3 coding DNA: TGTGCCAGCAGCCCCTACGGAAACACCGGGGAGCTGTTTTTT.